This T cell receptor beta chain is from a study of sequential checkpoint blockade in melanoma. Sequencing was performed with immunoSEQ multiplex PCR; in TCRdb, only in-frame clones are kept and a portion is missing. The sample yields approximately 34,000 clones, approximately 84% seen once. Treatment noted: randomized to nivolumab then ipilimumab (arm A) or the reverse (arm B). This CDR3 region has 12 residues. CDR1 and CDR2 (germline): SEHNR, FQNEAQ (reference sequence). Trimming stripped 5 bases from V and 11 bases from J, with 15 bases between. This clonotype originated in a human donor with melanoma. The material was CD8+ T cells sorted from blood (inferred from file names), obtained from a patient given nivolumab and ipilimumab in sequence. The chain joins TRBV7-9 to TRBJ2-5, with a possible D match to TRBD2 (6 bases). The CDR3 coding sequence is TGTGCCAGCAGCACAAGACCGGGGGAGCAGTACTTC. The encoded protein is CASSTRPGEQYF.